This TCR beta chain was sequenced in a study of CD8 T cells in Susac syndrome. This CDR3 is built from 13 residues. Germline values: CDR1 MGHRA, CDR2 YSYEKL. This clonotype was seen only once. Relative to the germline gene, one junction end is altered; a read error may explain this. When the RNA was reverse transcribed, random hexamers were used with an input of roughly 0.5 to 1 ug. One entry per CDR3 protein results from TCRdb running MiXCR on the immunoSEQ multiplex PCR reads. This table holds around 130,000 distinct CDR3 sequences, 75% to 90% found once. The authors negatively isolated CD8+ and CD4+ T cells and FACS-enriched TEMRA cells.

The specimen was CD8+ T cells from PBMCs. This receptor was identified in a human donor with multiple sclerosis. The rearrangement uses TRBV4-1 and TRBJ1-5, with D possibly being TRBD1 (6 bases). In nucleotides, the CDR3 is TGCGCCACCAGCTTTAGGGGGAATCAGCCCCAGCATTTT. This encodes CATSFRGNQPQHF.